The 8 T cell receptor beta chains given below trace back to one sample, sequenced in a study of T cell responses to AZD1222 COVID-19 vaccine. Repertoires were generated with immunoSEQ multiplex PCR, while TCRdb's copy carries only in-frame clones and drops some. The table has about 180,000 clones, around 88% seen once. The material sequenced was peripheral blood, taken on day 0 of AZD1222 vaccination. The receptors shown here come from an adult in good health.

J is TRBJ2-6 and V is TRBV9, with D unresolved. Germline V CDR1 and CDR2: SGDLS, YYNGEE. The CDR3 has 19 amino acids. The germline V and J ends were trimmed by 4 bases and 1 base, with 21 bases remaining between them. The CDR3 loop reads CASSPRRIYTTSGANVLTF. CDR3 in DNA: TGTGCCAGCAGCCCCCGACGGATTTACACCACGTCTGGGGCCAACGTCCTGACTTTC.

This chain uses TRBV19 with TRBJ2-1, with a weak D call TRBD1 (6 bases). From germline, CDR1 is LNHDA and CDR2 SQIVND (reference sequence). This CDR3 contains 13 residues. Trimming stripped 6 bases from V and 5 bases from J, with 11 bases between. The CDR3 DNA sequence: TGTGCCAGTAGGGACAGCCACAACAATGAGCAGTTCTTC. This encodes CASRDSHNNEQFF.

The chain employs TRBV19 and TRBJ1-5; the D gene is possibly TRBD1 (5 bases). Trimming cost V 2 bases and J 6 bases, with 11 bases left between them. Germline CDR1 and CDR2: LNHDA and SQIVND (reference sequence). This CDR3 is 14 amino acids long. DNA of the CDR3: TGTGCCAGTAGTATAATTGGGGGAGGTCAGCCCCAGCATTTT. This encodes CASSIIGGGQPQHF.

The gene calls are TRBV5-4 and TRBJ1-5; a possible D gene is TRBD1 (5 bases). V dropped 5 bases and J dropped 3 bases, with 12 bases sitting between them. The CDR3 sequence is 14 residues long. The germline V gene encodes CDR1 SGHNT and CDR2 YYREEE (reference sequence). CDR3 bases: TGTGCCAGCAGTACGGGAGGGGTCAATCAGCCCCAGCATTTT. Residues: CASSTGGVNQPQHF.

The rearrangement joins TRBV2 to TRBJ1-5; 8 bases match TRBD1. CDR3 length: 16 residues. Germline CDR1 reads SNHLY; CDR2 reads FYNNEI. Trimming at V came to 4 bases and at J to 7 bases, leaving 12 bases not matched to a gene. The CDR3 bases are TGTGCCAGCAGTGGGGGCCGAGACAGGGGAAACCAGCCCCAGCATTTT. This translates into CASSGGRDRGNQPQHF.

The rearrangement joins TRBV20-1 to TRBJ1-6; tentatively, D is TRBD1 (5 bases). This CDR3 has 14 residues. Germline assignment: CDR1 DFQATT and CDR2 SNEGSKA (reference sequence). V was shortened by 3 bases and J by 6 bases, with 12 bases between the two germline ends. The CDR3 nucleotides read TGCAGTGCTAGTGTAGGGACGTTTAATTCACCCCTCCACTTT. It specifies CSASVGTFNSPLHF.

The chain couples TRBV11-2 to TRBJ2-3; no clear D. Trimming pared 6 bases from V and 2 bases from J, leaving 3 bases between. CDR1 is SGHAT, CDR2 FQNNGV, per germline. The CDR3 contains 11 residues. The CDR3 loop is CASSFTDTQYF. CDR3 in DNA: TGTGCCAGCAGTTTCACAGATACGCAGTATTTT. Using reference TRBV11-2 and TRBJ2-3 for the parts outside the CDR3, the full variable domain is EAGVAQSPRYKIIEKRQSVAFWCNPISGHATLYWYQQILGQGPKLLIQFQNNGVVDDSQLPKDRFSAERLKGVDSTLKIQPAKLEDSAVYLCASSFTDTQYFGPGTRLTVL.

CDR3 in amino acids: CASTALTSSYNEQFF. Here the CDR3 DNA reads TGTGCCAGCACCGCTTTGACTTCTTCCTACAATGAGCAGTTCTTC. V usage is TRBV11-2 and J usage is TRBJ2-1; D gene ambiguous. The germline gives CDR1 SGHAT, CDR2 FQNNGV. The CDR3 is 15 residues long. V lost 7 bases to trimming and J lost 1 base, with 14 bases between them.